This TCR beta chain came from a study of beta chain features in type 1 diabetes (dated by TCRdb to between 2017 and 2018). Background on the whole study: Mean age, gender distribution, total cell number and subset yield were not different between patients and healthy donors. Across all samples, about 110 million sorted cells were examined, and cell number per subset correlated strongly with RNA yield. In the study, TCRB repertoires of sorted circulating CD4+ T cell subsets from recently diagnosed type 1 diabetes patients were compared with those of matched healthy donors. Regulatory and stem cell-like memory subsets were obtained from only 8 patients and about 8 healthy donors, while naive and central memory subsets were obtained from all 30 or so donors.

Notes on this clone: Its antigen is unknown. No qualities accompany the bases; no much larger clone lies one base away.

The High Capacity cDNA Reverse Transcription Kit was used to reverse transcribe all of the isolated RNA, meaning that expressed TCRB transcripts were what got sequenced. Deep immunoSEQ sequencing was performed on naive, central memory and regulatory T cell samples, with an average of roughly 4 million total reads per sample. Sorted cells were lysed in RLT buffer, and RNA was extracted using DNase-treated RNeasy Micro or Mini kits according to cell number. To prevent cross-contamination, each cell subset was processed individually, whereas patient and healthy donor samples were processed jointly. The immunoSEQ multiplex PCR was used to amplify TCRB sequences from cDNA, generating 87-bp fragments that spanned the CDR3 region. The amplicons were sequenced using the Illumina HiSeq platform. As for how the authors treated the data: Synthetic template baselines were used to correct PCR bias computationally, reads within Hamming distance 2 were collapsed, and singletons that could not be merged were discarded. Reads were aligned against IMGT to assign V, D and J genes, CDR3 length and insertions or deletions at six rearrangement sites. Within each subset, clonotype counts were normalized to sorted cell number, after which true diversity and Gini coefficients were computed with the tcR R package. The overlap coefficient, calculated on TCRB nucleotide sequences, was used to measure repertoire sharing. This is the immuneACCESS table as TCRdb keeps it, with only in-frame sequences that have V and J called. A part of the clones is gone; compared with another copy, unresolved V genes explain less than half, and the rest is unexplained. The V and J calls and clone size come from that table; D and trimming were worked out from the DNA. The sample table contains 25,000 or so clones; only one count was recorded for about 70% of them. Under 2.5% of the sample is in the top ten clones.

What the research found in general, with its limitations: Naive, central memory and regulatory TCRB repertoires appeared to be more similar among patients than among healthy donors. At VDJ recombination sites, patients with type 1 diabetes made fewer insertions and deleted more nucleotides, a pattern implying thymic rearrangement abnormalities. Only small numbers of individuals were included in the HLA sub-analyses, which left unresolved whether HLA type had any influence on TCRB rearrangement. Because cDNA was sequenced instead of genomic DNA, highly expressing activated cells could be over-represented, though the groups showed no difference in activation or CD3 levels. PCR might favor shorter templates, but patient and control samples were amplified and corrected together, so any skew would affect both groups equally. In all four CD4+ subsets, TCRB CDR3 length was moderately but significantly shorter in type 1 diabetes patients.

The germline V gene gives CDR1 as SGHTA and CDR2 as FQGNSA. The CDR3, from cysteine to phenylalanine, totals 15 residues. The only DNA kept is the CDR3, 45 bases in frame from the first base. V is trimmed back by 5 bases and J by 6 bases, and the junction contains 12 bases that no gene match accounts for. A single peripheral blood draw of around 0.11 L on average was collected from each donor into heparinised tubes. A BD FACSAria II and a panel including CD45RO, CCR7, CD25, CD127, CD95 and CD27 were used to sort naive, central memory, regulatory and stem cell-like memory CD4+ T cells. Purity was above 98% for every sorted population. PBMCs were isolated immediately by Lymphoprep density gradient centrifugation and stained directly without culture. Samples were stained and sorted in pairs, with one healthy donor and one patient per experiment, so that batch effects were minimized.

The source is a woman between 40 and 55 years old in good health. The V gene is TRBV7-2 and the J gene is TRBJ2-7, with 8 middle bases fitting TRBD1. The sample comprised Tregs from blood. The meaning of the sample's cell subset or site label: regulatory CD4+ T cells. The CDR3 loop reads CASSLTGGSVAEQYF. In nucleotides, the sequence is TGTGCCAGCAGCCTTACAGGGGGGTCAGTAGCCGAGCAGTACTTC. Supplemented by the reference TRBV7-2 and TRBJ2-7 proteins around the CDR3, the complete variable domain is GAGVSQSPSNKVTEKGKDVELRCDPISGHTALYWYRQSLGQGLEFLIYFQGNSAPDKSGLPSDRFSAERTGGSVSTLTIQRTQQEDSAVYLCASSLTGGSVAEQYFGPGTRLTVT.